Reported below is one T cell receptor beta chain. In the original analysis: Amplified reference gene primers provided the basis for estimating nucleated cell counts. TCRdb's table, derived via immunoSEQ multiplex PCR, lists solely in-frame clones and lacks some. V, J and clone size are taken as reported in that table, and D and trimming were inferred from the DNA itself. The top ten hold 0.87% of the sample, which has a few hundred thousand clones, approximately 85% seen once. The data were taken from a study of blood T cell repertoires in COVID-19. Overall study context: In each case, the material was cDNA or gDNA derived from T cells, B-cell-depleted T cells, or PBMCs.

Germline V gene lookup returns CDR1 LGHDT and CDR2 YNNKEL (reference sequence). Trimming stripped 2 bases from V and 2 bases from J, with 3 bases between. The CDR3 covers 12 residues. The Seattle patients, enrolled during active infection, were followed longitudinally. The specimen sequenced was peripheral blood. V gene TRBV3-1 (or the pseudogene TRBV3-2) combines with J gene TRBJ1-1, with D hard to call. The receptor was derived from a human donor with COVID-19, enrolled during active disease. The donor label of this sample is uncertain. CDR3 protein: CASSQLNTEAFF. For the CDR3, the DNA is TGTGCCAGCAGCCAACTAAACACTGAAGCTTTCTTT.